This T cell receptor beta chain stems from a study of lymphopenia after photon versus proton radiotherapy. The method was immunoSEQ multiplex PCR; TCRdb's version includes in-frame clones alone and lacks a portion of them. Of around 64,000 clones in the sample, approximately 86% were seen once. The study's findings and limits: Post-nadir diversity loss with photons came from oligoclonal expansion, particularly CD8+ Temra cells.

Notes on this clone: Its cognate antigen is unknown.

The germline V gene encodes CDR1 MNHEY and CDR2 SVGAGI. There are 15 residues in the CDR3. V dropped 6 bases and J dropped 7; count of bases not matched to a gene: 10. The sequence derives from a man aged 80 or over with esophageal cancer. The sample in question was peripheral blood, obtained from a patient treated with proton-based radiotherapy. The gene calls are TRBV6-5 and TRBJ2-7, with TRBD1 identical over 12 bases. The CDR3 nucleotides read TGTGCCAGCAGCCGCCCGGGACAGGGGGCTGCGGAGCAGTACTTC. This translates into CASSRPGQGAAEQYF.